This T cell receptor (beta chain) was profiled in a study of OX40 agonist ivuxolimab in advanced cancers. General study findings and limits: In general, CD8+ T cells held more expanded clones than CD4+ did, on average.

TCRdb's table, derived via immunoSEQ multiplex PCR, lists solely in-frame clones and lacks some. This sample has over 30,000 clones, with 80% to 85% found just once. In regard to this clone: Its antigen remains unknown.

This sequence was found in an adult with an advanced solid tumor such as melanoma, head and neck, liver or kidney cancer. This specimen consisted of CD4+ or CD8+ T cells sorted from blood, obtained in a trial of the OX40 agonist ivuxolimab.

The CDR3 region has the DNA TGTGCCAGCAGTTCCGGGACTCACAATGAGCAGTTCTTC. As protein: CASSSGTHNEQFF. This chain connects TRBV27 to TRBJ2-1, with D perhaps matching TRBD2 (6 bases). The V gene's germline CDR1 is MNHEY and CDR2 SMNVEV (reference sequence). This CDR3 is built from 13 residues. Between the trimmed V and J ends, which lost 4 bases and 5 bases, there was a span of 9 bases.